One and the same sample provided the 9 T cell receptor beta chains below, sequenced in a study of blood T cell repertoires in COVID-19. Sequencing was performed with immunoSEQ multiplex PCR; in TCRdb, only in-frame clones are kept and a portion is missing. The table includes some 150,000 clones, more than 80% detected once. Material: PBMCs or T cells enriched from blood (not recorded which). These TCRs come from a woman aged 18-30 years who had been exposed to COVID-19.

The V call is TRBV9, the J call TRBJ1-6; 10 bases fit TRBD1. The V segment lost 0 bases and the J segment 8 bases; nucleotides outside the gene matches: 11. Germline loops: CDR1 SGDLS, CDR2 YYNGEE. The CDR3 totals 18 residues. The CDR3 reads CASSVEPQGTGADSPLHF. For the CDR3, the DNA is TGTGCCAGCAGCGTAGAGCCTCAGGGGACAGGGGCGGATTCACCCCTCCACTTT. Combining the CDR3 with reference TRBV9 and TRBJ1-6 gives the whole variable domain DSGVTQTPKHLITATGQRVTLRCSPRSGDLSVYWYQQSLDQGLQFLIQYYNGEERAKGNILERFSAQQFPDLHSELNLSSLELGDSALYFCASSVEPQGTGADSPLHFGNGTRLTVT.

V gene TRBV14 combines with J gene TRBJ2-7, with TRBD2 identical over 9 bases. Germline-derived CDR1 and CDR2 are SGHDN and FVKESK. V shed 6 bases, J shed 6 bases, and the junction held 9 bases outside the gene matches. The CDR3 covers 14 residues. The CDR3 bases are TGTGCCAGCAGATCATCTAGCGGGACTCTCGAGCAGTACTTC. This gives the protein CASRSSSGTLEQYF. The full variable domain, rest sourced from reference TRBV14 and TRBJ2-7, is EAGVTQFPSHSVIEKGQTVTLRCDPISGHDNLYWYRRVMGKEIKFLLHFVKESKQDESGMPNNRFLAERTGGTYSTLKVQPAELEDSGVYFCASRSSSGTLEQYFGPGTRLTVT.

V is TRBV5-5 and J is TRBJ1-5, with 7 positions matching TRBD1. The CDR3 consists of 13 residues. With 4 bases clipped from V and 6 bases from J, the junction kept 4 bases outside the gene matches. Germline V gene sequence: CDR1 SGHKS, CDR2 YYEKEE (reference sequence). CDR3 bases: TGTGCCAGCAGCCCGACAGGGTTTCAGCCCCAGCATTTT. Translated, it gives CASSPTGFQPQHF.

This clone was observed a single time. V usage is TRBV9 and J usage is TRBJ1-4; D might be TRBD1 (6 bases). Deletions cut 5 bases from V and 8 bases from J, with 10 bases between. Germline CDR1 and CDR2: SGDLS and YYNGEE. The CDR3 contains 12 residues. The DNA for the CDR3 is TGTGCCAGCAGTCACAGGGACGAAAAACTGTTTTTT. This sequence encodes CASSHRDEKLFF.

This CDR3 is CASSLGQRNTEAFF. The CDR3 nucleotides read TGTGCCAGCAGCTTAGGGCAAAGGAACACTGAAGCTTTCTTT. The chain couples TRBV7-9 to TRBJ1-1; D uncertain. Per the germline V gene, CDR1 is SEHNR and CDR2 is FQNEAQ (reference sequence). V lost 1 base, J lost 1 base, and 7 bases lay in between. The CDR3 loop spans 14 amino acids.

This sequence joins TRBV4-1 and TRBJ1-1; the D is unclear. The germline V gene has CDR1 MGHRA and CDR2 YSYEKL. The V and J ends lost 1 base and 1 base respectively, with 10 bases between them. The CDR3 spans 15 residues. The CDR3 is CASSQARNGNTEAFF. The CDR3 DNA follows: TGCGCCAGCAGCCAAGCGAGAAACGGGAACACTGAAGCTTTCTTT.

This chain uses TRBV4-1 with TRBJ2-7; 8 bases are shared with TRBD1. The CDR3 consists of 19 residues. Per the germline V gene, CDR1 is MGHRA and CDR2 is YSYEKL. Unmatched junction bases numbered 18, after V lost 5 bases and J lost 0 bases. The CDR3 loop is CASSNPRPLGDRSSYEQYF. The DNA for the CDR3 is TGCGCCAGCAGCAATCCTAGGCCCTTAGGGGACAGGAGCTCCTACGAGCAGTACTTC.

This clone was seen a few times. The gene calls are TRBV7-3 and TRBJ1-1, with D unclear. The CDR3 sequence is 13 residues long. V shed 0 bases and J shed 3 bases, with 5 bases lying between them. Germline V gene sequence: CDR1 SGHTA, CDR2 FQGTGA. CDR3 nucleotide sequence: TGTGCCAGCAGCTTAACTAGAGACACTGAAGCTTTCTTT. Amino acids: CASSLTRDTEAFF.

The chain uses TRBV28 and TRBJ1-2; D not certain. With 2 bases removed from V and 0 bases from J, the gap between germline ends came to 13 bases. The CDR3 has 16 amino acids. CDR1 MDHEN and CDR2 SYDVKM come from the germline V gene. The DNA of the CDR3 is TGTGCCAGCAGTTTAGGATGGGTGCAGGCTAACTATGGCTACACCTTC. This sequence encodes CASSLGWVQANYGYTF.